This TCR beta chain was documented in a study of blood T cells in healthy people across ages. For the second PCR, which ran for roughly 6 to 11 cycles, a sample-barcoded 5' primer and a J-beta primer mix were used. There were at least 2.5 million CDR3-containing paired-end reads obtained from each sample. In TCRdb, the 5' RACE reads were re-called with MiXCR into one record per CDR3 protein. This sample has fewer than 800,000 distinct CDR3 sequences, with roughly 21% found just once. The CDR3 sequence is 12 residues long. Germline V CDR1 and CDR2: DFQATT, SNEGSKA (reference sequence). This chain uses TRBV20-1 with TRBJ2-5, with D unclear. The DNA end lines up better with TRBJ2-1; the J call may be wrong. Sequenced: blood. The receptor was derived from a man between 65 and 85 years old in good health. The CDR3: CSAREWWNEQFF. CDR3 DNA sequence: TGCAGTGCTAGAGAGTGGTGGAACGAGCAGTTCTTC.